These 14 T cell receptor beta chains share one sample of origin, sequenced in a study of T cell responses to AZD1222 COVID-19 vaccine. Repertoires were generated with immunoSEQ multiplex PCR, while TCRdb's copy carries only in-frame clones and drops some. The sample holds 120,000 or so clones; 88% are singletons and the top ten take about 17%. The sample in question was peripheral blood, obtained on day 0 of MenACWY control vaccination. These receptors were obtained from an adult in good health.

The rearrangement joins TRBV19 to TRBJ2-4; 8 nucleotides match TRBD1. The CDR3 has 14 residues. Trimming at V came to 6 bases and at J to 4 bases, leaving 5 bases not matched to a gene. The germline CDR1 and CDR2 sequences are LNHDA and SQIVND (reference sequence). The CDR3 loop is CASSIRQGKNIQYF. CDR3 DNA: TGTGCCAGTAGCATCAGACAGGGGAAAAACATTCAGTACTTC.

The genes are TRBV5-1 and TRBJ2-7; D is uncertain. CDR1 SGHRS and CDR2 YFSETQ come from the germline V gene. CDR3 length: 13 amino acids. V was trimmed by 2 bases and J by 0 bases, leaving 6 bases between them. The CDR3 coding sequence is TGCGCCAGCAGCTTAGCAGCCTCCTACGAGCAGTACTTC. Translated: CASSLAASYEQYF.

The genes are TRBV20-1 and TRBJ1-2; D may be TRBD1 (5 bases). Trimming cost V 3 bases and J 5 bases, with 16 bases left between them. CDR1 is DFQATT and CDR2 is SNEGSKA in the germline V gene (reference sequence). CDR3 length: 14 amino acids. CDR3 nucleotide sequence: TGCAGTGCTAGTTCAGGAGGTTCAGGGTATGGCTACACCTTC. Its protein is CSASSGGSGYGYTF.

This clone has only one observation. The CDR3 loop reads CASSLSAGQNIQYF. CDR3 in DNA: TGCGCCAGCAGCTTGTCGGCGGGGCAAAACATTCAGTACTTC. The rearrangement links TRBV5-1 to TRBJ2-4, with D possibly matching TRBD2 (6 bases). CDR1 SGHRS and CDR2 YFSETQ come from the germline V gene. The CDR3 consists of 14 residues. V shed 1 base and J shed 5 bases, with 10 bases lying between them.

This chain connects TRBV7-9 to TRBJ1-2; a possible D gene is TRBD1 (6 bases). CDR1 is SEHNR and CDR2 is FQNEAQ in the germline V gene (reference sequence). V was trimmed by 5 bases and J by 5 bases, leaving 15 bases between them. The CDR3 runs to 14 residues. The CDR3 region has the DNA TGTGCCAGCAGCCATAACAGGGTCTCATATGGCTACACCTTC. It is translated as CASSHNRVSYGYTF.

This clone occurred once. This chain uses TRBV10-3 with TRBJ2-1; 10 bases agree with TRBD1. V lost 5 bases to trimming and J lost 8 bases; unmatched junction nucleotides: 6. Germline CDR1 and CDR2: ENHRY and SYGVKD. The CDR3 extends over 14 amino acids. Here the CDR3 reads CAISSRDRGDEQFF. The DNA of the CDR3 is TGTGCCATCAGTTCCCGGGACAGGGGCGATGAGCAGTTCTTC.

V usage is TRBV10-3 and J usage is TRBJ2-1; tentatively, D is TRBD1 or TRBD2 (5 bases each). Trimming pared 4 bases from V and 3 bases from J, leaving 16 bases between. Germline values: CDR1 ENHRY, CDR2 SYGVKD. This CDR3 spans 16 amino acids. The CDR3 coding sequence is TGTGCCATCAGTGCCGAGGGGCGGCGAAACTACAATGAGCAGTTCTTC. It encodes CAISAEGRRNYNEQFF.

The chain has TRBV28 and TRBJ1-2; D not resolved. V lost 5 bases and J lost 8, with 15 bases in between. This CDR3 is 13 amino acids long. The V gene's germline CDR1 is MDHEN and CDR2 SYDVKM. In DNA, the CDR3 is TGTGCCAGCAGTACCCCGGGGTTATCAGGCTACACCTTC. It specifies CASSTPGLSGYTF.

This clone has only a few counts. J is TRBJ1-2 and V is TRBV19, with unresolved D. This CDR3 comprises 14 residues. Per the germline V gene, CDR1 is LNHDA and CDR2 is SQIVND (reference sequence). Between the trimmed V and J ends, which lost 4 bases and 3 bases, there was a span of 12 bases. CDR3 residues: CASSTDYTHYGYTF. CDR3 bases: TGTGCCAGTAGTACGGATTACACCCACTATGGCTACACCTTC.

The table lists this clone with a count of one. The J gene is TRBJ1-5, the V gene TRBV19; TRBD1 is a possible D gene (6 bases). Germline V lookup: CDR1 LNHDA, CDR2 SQIVND (reference sequence). V was trimmed by 4 bases and J by 4 bases, leaving 14 bases between them. The CDR3 covers 15 residues. As DNA, the CDR3 is TGTGCCAGTAGTAGATACAGGGAGGGGAATCAGCCCCAGCATTTT. It encodes CASSRYREGNQPQHF.

The chain carries TRBV15 and TRBJ2-7; 14 bases fit TRBD2. Trimming took 0 bases from V and 12 from J; bases not matched to a gene: 7. The CDR3 runs 15 residues. CDR1 LNHNV and CDR2 YYDKDF come from the germline V gene (reference sequence). The CDR3 sequence: CATSRDLGLAGVGYF. CDR3 sequence (DNA): TGTGCCACCAGCAGAGATCTGGGACTAGCGGGAGTCGGGTACTTC.

This clone was counted a single time. This chain links TRBV4-1 with TRBJ2-7; D is ambiguous. This CDR3 spans 13 amino acids. V was pared by 1 base and J by 5 bases, with 9 bases between. Looked up from germline, CDR1 is MGHRA and CDR2 is YSYEKL. The chain's CDR3 is CASSQGAADEQYF. The CDR3, as DNA: TGCGCCAGCAGCCAAGGAGCAGCCGACGAGCAGTACTTC.

The rearrangement joins TRBV5-1 to TRBJ1-4; D gene ambiguous. The germline V gene encodes CDR1 SGHRS and CDR2 YFSETQ. The CDR3 totals 13 residues. With 4 bases removed from V and 0 bases from J, the gap between germline ends came to 4 bases. This chain's CDR3 is CASSRTTNEKLFF. The CDR3 DNA reads as TGCGCCAGCAGCCGGACAACTAATGAAAAACTGTTTTTT.

The chain joins TRBV12-5 to TRBJ2-1; D is tentatively TRBD1 or TRBD2 (5 bases each). The CDR3 totals 16 residues. Germline V gene data show CDR1 as LGHNT and CDR2 as FRNRAP. Trimming left V 3 bases short and J 0 bases short, with 12 bases between. The CDR3 nucleotides read TGTGCTAGTGGTTTAAGGTGGGGGAGCTCCTACAATGAGCAGTTCTTC. Its translation: CASGLRWGSSYNEQFF.